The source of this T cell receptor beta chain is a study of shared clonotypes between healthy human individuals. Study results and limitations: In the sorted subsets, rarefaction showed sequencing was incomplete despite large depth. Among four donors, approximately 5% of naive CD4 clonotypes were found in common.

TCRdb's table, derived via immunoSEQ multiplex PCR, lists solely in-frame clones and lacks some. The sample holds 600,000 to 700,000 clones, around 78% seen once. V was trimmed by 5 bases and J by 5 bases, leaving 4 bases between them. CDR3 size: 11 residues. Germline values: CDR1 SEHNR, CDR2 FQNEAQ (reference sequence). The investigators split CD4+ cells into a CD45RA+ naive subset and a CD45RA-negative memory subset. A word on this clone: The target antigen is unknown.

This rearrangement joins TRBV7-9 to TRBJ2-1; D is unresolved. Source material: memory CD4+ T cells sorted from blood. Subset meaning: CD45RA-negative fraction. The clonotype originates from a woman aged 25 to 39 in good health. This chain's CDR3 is CASSQNNEQFF. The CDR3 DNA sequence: TGTGCCAGCAGCCAAAACAATGAGCAGTTCTTC.